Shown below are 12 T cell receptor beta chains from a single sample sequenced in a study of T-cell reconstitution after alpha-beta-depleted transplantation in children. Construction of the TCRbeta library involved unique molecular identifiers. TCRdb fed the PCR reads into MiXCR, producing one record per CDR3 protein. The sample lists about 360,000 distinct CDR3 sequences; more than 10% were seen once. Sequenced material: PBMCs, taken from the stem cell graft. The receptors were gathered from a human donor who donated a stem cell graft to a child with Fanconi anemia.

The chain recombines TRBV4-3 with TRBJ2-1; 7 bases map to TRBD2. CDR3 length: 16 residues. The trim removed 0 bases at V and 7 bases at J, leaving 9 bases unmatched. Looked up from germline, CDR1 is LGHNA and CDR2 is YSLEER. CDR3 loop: CASSQDFGMGGNEQFF. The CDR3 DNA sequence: TGCGCCAGCAGCCAAGATTTCGGCATGGGGGGGAATGAGCAGTTCTTC.

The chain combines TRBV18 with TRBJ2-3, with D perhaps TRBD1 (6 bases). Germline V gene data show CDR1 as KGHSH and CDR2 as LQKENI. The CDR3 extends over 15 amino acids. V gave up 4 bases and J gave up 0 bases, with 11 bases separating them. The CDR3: CASSLQGGSTDTQYF. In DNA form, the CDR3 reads TGTGCCAGCTCACTACAGGGTGGTAGCACAGATACGCAGTATTTT.

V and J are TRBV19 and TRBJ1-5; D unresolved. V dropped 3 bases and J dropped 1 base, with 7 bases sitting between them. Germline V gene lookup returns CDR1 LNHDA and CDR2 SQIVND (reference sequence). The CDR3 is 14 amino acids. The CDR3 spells CASSISESNQPQHF. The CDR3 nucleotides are TGTGCCAGTAGTATTTCAGAAAGCAATCAGCCCCAGCATTTT. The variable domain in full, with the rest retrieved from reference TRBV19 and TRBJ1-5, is DGGITQSPKYLFRKEGQNVTLSCEQNLNHDAMYWYRQDPGQGLRLIYYSQIVNDFQKGDIAEGYSVSREKKESFPLTVTSAQKNPTAFYLCASSISESNQPQHFGDGTRLSIL.

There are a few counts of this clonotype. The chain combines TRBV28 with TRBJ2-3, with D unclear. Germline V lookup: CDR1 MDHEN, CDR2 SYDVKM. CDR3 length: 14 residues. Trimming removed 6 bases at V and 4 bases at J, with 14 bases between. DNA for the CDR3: TGTGCCAGCAGGACGCCCCTGGACCCAGATACGCAGTATTTT. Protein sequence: CASRTPLDPDTQYF.

The CDR3, as DNA: TGTGCCAGCAGCCTCGGCATGGTAGGGAGCTATGGCTACACCTTC. Its protein product is CASSLGMVGSYGYTF. The chain is built from TRBV7-2 and TRBJ1-2; D is unclear. V lost 5 bases and J lost 4, with 17 bases in between. The length of the CDR3 is 15 residues. Germline CDR1 is SGHTA and CDR2 is FQGNSA.

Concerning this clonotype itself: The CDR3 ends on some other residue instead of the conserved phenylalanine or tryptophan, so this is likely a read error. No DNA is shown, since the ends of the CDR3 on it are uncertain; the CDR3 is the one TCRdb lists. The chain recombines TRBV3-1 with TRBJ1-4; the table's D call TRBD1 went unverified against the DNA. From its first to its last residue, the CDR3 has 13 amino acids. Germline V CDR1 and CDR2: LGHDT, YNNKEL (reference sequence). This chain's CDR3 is CASSQGVMTAPHC.

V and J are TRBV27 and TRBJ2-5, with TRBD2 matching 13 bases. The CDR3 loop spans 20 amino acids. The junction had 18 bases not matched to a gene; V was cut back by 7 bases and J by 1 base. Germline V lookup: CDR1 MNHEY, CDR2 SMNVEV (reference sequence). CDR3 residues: CASTWEEAQRLAGGQETQYF. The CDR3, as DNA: TGTGCCAGCACCTGGGAGGAGGCACAACGACTAGCGGGGGGCCAAGAGACCCAGTACTTC.

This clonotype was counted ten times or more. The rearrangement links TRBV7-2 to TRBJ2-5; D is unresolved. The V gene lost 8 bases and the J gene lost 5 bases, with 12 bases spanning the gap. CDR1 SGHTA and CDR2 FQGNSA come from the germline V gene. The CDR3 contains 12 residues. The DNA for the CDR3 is TGTGCCAGCGGCCTTAGGAGCGAGACCCAGTACTTC. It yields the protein CASGLRSETQYF.

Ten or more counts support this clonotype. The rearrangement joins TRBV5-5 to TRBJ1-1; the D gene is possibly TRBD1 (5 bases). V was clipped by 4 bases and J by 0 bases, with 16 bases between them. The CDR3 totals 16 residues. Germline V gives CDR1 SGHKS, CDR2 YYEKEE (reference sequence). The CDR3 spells CASSRGDRSMNTEAFF. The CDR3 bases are TGTGCCAGCAGCCGGGGGGATCGCTCAATGAACACTGAAGCTTTCTTT.

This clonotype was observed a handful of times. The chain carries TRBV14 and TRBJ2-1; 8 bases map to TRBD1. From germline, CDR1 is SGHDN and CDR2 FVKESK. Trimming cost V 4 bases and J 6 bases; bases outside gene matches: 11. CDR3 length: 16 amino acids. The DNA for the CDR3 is TGTGCCAGCAGCCGCTTTCAGGGGGCCGGAGGCAATGAGCAGTTCTTC. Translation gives CASSRFQGAGGNEQFF.

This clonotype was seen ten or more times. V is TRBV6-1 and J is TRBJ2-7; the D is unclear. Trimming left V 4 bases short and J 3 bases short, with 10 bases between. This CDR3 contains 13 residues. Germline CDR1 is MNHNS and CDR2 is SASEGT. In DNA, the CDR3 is TGTGCCAGCAGTGGAGCGTGGATCTACGAGCAGTACTTC. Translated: CASSGAWIYEQYF.

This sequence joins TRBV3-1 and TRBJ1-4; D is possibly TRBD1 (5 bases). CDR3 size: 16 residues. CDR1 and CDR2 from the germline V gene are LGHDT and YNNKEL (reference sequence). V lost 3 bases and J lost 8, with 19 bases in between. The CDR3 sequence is CASSQHGTGSGEKLFF. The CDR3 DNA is TGTGCCAGCAGCCAGCATGGCACAGGCTCGGGAGAAAAACTGTTTTTT.